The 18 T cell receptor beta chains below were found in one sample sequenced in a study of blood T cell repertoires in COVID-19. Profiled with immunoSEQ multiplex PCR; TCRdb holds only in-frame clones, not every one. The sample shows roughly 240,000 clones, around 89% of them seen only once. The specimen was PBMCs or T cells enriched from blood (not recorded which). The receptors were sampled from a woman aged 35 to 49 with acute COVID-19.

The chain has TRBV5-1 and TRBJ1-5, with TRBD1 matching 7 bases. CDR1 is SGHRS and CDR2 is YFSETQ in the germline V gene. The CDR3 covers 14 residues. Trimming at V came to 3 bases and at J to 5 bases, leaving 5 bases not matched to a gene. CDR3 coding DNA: TGCGCCAGCAGCTCGACAGGGACGGATCAGCCCCAGCATTTT. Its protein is CASSSTGTDQPQHF.

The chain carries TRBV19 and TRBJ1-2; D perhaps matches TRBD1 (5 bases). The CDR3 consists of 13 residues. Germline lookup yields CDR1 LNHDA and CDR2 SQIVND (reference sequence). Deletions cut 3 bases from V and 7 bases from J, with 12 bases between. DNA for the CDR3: TGTGCCAGTAGTATGGGACTCGCTCTTGGCTACACCTTC. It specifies CASSMGLALGYTF.

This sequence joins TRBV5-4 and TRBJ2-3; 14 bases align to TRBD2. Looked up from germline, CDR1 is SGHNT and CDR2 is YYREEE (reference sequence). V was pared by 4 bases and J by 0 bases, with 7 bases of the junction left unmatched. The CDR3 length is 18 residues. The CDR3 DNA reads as TGTGCCAGCAGCCCGAGGGGGACTAGCGGGGGTAGCACAGATACGCAGTATTTT. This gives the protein CASSPRGTSGGSTDTQYF.

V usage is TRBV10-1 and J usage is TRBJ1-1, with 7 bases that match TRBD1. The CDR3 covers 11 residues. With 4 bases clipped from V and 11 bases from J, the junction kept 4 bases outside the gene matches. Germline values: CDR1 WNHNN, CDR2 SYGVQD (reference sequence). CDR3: CASSGTGGAFF. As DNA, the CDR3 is TGCGCCAGCAGTGGGACAGGTGGTGCTTTCTTT.

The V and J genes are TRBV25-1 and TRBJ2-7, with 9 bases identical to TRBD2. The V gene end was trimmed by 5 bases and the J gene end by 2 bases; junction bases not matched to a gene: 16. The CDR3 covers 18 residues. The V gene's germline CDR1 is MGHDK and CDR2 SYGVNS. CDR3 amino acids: CASSRGGTGLAGTYEQYV. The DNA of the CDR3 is TGTGCCAGCAGTCGAGGCGGTACGGGGCTAGCGGGGACCTACGAGCAGTACGTC.

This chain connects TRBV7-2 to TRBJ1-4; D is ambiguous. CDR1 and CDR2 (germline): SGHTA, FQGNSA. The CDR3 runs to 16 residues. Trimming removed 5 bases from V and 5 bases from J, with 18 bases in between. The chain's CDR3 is CASSPTRTLQNEKLFF. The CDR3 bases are TGTGCCAGCAGCCCCACTAGGACCCTTCAAAATGAAAAACTGTTTTTT.

CDR3 in DNA: TGTGCCAGCAGCTTAGCGCCTGGGACTAGCGGAGAGACCCAGTACTTC. This gives the protein CASSLAPGTSGETQYF. The rearrangement uses TRBV7-9 and TRBJ2-5; the match to TRBD2 covers 11 bases. CDR3 length equals 16 residues. The junction had 4 bases not matched to a gene; V was cut back by 0 bases and J by 4 bases. Germline CDR1 is SEHNR and CDR2 is FQNEAQ (reference sequence).

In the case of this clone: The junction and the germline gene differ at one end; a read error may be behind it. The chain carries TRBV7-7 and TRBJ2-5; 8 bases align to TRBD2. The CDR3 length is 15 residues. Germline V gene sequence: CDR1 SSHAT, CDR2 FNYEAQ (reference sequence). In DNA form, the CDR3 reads TGTGCTAGCAGCTTAACGGGAGGGCCCACAGAGACCCAGTACTTC. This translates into CASSLTGGPTETQYF. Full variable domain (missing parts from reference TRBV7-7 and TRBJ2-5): GAGVSQSPRYKVTKRGQDVTLRCDPISSHATLYWYQQALGQGPEFLTYFNYEAQPDKSGLPSDRFSAERPEGSISTLTIQRTEQRDSAMYRCASSLTGGPTETQYFGPGTRLLVL.

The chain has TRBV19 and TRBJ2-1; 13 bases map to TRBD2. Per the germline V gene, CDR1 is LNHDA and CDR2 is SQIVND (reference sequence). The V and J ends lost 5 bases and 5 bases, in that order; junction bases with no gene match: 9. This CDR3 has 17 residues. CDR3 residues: CASSFTSGRGYNNEQFF. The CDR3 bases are TGTGCCAGTAGTTTCACTAGCGGGAGGGGGTATAACAATGAGCAGTTCTTC. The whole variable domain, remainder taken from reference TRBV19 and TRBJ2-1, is DGGITQSPKYLFRKEGQNVTLSCEQNLNHDAMYWYRQDPGQGLRLIYYSQIVNDFQKGDIAEGYSVSREKKESFPLTVTSAQKNPTAFYLCASSFTSGRGYNNEQFFGPGTRLTVL.

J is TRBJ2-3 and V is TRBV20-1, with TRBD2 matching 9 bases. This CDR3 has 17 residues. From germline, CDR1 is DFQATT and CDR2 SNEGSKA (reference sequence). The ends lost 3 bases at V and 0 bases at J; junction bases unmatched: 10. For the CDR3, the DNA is TGCAGTGCTAGTCCCCTAGCGGGATGGGCTAGCACAGATACGCAGTATTTT. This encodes CSASPLAGWASTDTQYF.

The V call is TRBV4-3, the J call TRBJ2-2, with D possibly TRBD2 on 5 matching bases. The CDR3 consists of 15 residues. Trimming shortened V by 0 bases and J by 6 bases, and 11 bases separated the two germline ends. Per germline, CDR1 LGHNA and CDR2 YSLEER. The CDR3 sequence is CASSQEGVVSGELFF. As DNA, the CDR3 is TGCGCCAGCAGCCAAGAGGGAGTTGTGTCCGGGGAGCTGTTTTTT.

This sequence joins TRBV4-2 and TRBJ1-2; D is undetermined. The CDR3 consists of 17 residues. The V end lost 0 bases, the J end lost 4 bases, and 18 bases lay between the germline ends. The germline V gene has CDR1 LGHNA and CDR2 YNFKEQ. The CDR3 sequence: CASSQEGGPPRAYGYTF. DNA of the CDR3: TGTGCCAGCAGCCAAGAAGGCGGGCCTCCAAGGGCCTATGGCTACACCTTC.

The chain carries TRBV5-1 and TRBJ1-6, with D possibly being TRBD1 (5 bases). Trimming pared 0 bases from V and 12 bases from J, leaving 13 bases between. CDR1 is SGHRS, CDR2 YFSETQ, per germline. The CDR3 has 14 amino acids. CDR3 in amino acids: CASSLARADGPLHF. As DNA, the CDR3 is TGCGCCAGCAGCTTGGCCAGGGCCGACGGACCCCTCCACTTT. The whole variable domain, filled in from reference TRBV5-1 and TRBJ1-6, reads KAGVTQTPRYLIKTRGQQVTLSCSPISGHRSVSWYQQTPGQGLQFLFEYFSETQRNKGNFPGRFSGRQFSNSRSEMNVSTLELGDSALYLCASSLARADGPLHFGNGTRLTVT.

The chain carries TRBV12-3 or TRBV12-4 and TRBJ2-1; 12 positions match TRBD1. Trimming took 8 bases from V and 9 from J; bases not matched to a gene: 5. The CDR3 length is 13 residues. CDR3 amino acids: CASRDRGRGEQFF. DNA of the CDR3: TGTGCCAGCCGGGACAGGGGGCGAGGTGAGCAGTTCTTC.

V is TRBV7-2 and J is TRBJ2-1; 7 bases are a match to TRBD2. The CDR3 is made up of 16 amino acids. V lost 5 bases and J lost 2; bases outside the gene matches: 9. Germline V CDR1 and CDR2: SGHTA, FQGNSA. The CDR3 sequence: CASSLSGTTTYNEQFF. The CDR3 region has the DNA TGTGCCAGCAGCCTCTCCGGGACTACTACCTACAATGAGCAGTTCTTC. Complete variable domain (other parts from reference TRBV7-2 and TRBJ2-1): GAGVSQSPSNKVTEKGKDVELRCDPISGHTALYWYRQSLGQGLEFLIYFQGNSAPDKSGLPSDRFSAERTGGSVSTLTIQRTQQEDSAVYLCASSLSGTTTYNEQFFGPGTRLTVL.

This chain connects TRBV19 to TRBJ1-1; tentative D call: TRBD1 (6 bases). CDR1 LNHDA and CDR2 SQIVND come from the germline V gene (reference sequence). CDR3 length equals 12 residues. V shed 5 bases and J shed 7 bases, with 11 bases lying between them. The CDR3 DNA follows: TGTGCCAGTAGTGAGACAGGACTTGAAGCTTTCTTT. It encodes CASSETGLEAFF.

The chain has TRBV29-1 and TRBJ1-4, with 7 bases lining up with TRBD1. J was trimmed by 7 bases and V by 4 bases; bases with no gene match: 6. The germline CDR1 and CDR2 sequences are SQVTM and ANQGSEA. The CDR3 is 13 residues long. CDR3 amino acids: CSVVRGAGEKLFF. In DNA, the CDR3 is TGCAGCGTTGTCAGGGGGGCAGGTGAAAAACTGTTTTTT.

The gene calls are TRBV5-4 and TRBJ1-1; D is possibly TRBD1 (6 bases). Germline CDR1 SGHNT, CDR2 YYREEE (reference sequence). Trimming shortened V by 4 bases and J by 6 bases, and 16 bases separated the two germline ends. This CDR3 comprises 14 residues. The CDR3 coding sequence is TGTGCCAGCAGCCGGCCGGCAGGGGCCGCTGAAGCTTTCTTT. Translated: CASSRPAGAAEAFF.